This record looks at one TCR beta chain sequence and its context. Its antigen is still unknown. The CDR3 is 16 amino acids. Trimming stripped 5 bases from V and 5 bases from J, with 19 bases between. The germline V gene encodes CDR1 LNHNV and CDR2 YYDKDF (reference sequence). This sample was included in a study of T cell responses to AZD1222 COVID-19 vaccine. Study at large: Second doses at about 4 or about 12 weeks were pooled.

Overall study findings and caveats: Females outnumbered males among donors, who were mostly white British; clonal diversity was possibly underestimated. Nearly half of spike-specific TCRs reportedly go after variant regions that carry no mutations.

The assay was immunoSEQ multiplex PCR, and TCRdb's table has in-frame clones only and misses some. The data hold about 140,000 clones, with over 90% observed a single time. This TCR was recovered from an adult in good health. The sample was peripheral blood, taken on day 0 of AZD1222 vaccination. The chain employs TRBV15 and TRBJ1-3, with D possibly matching TRBD1 (6 bases). CDR3 sequence: CATSRGGEGARNTIYF. CDR3 nucleotide sequence: TGTGCCACCAGCCGAGGGGGGGAGGGAGCTCGAAACACCATATATTTT.